This T cell receptor beta chain was documented in a study of blood T cell repertoires in COVID-19. As for the study in general: Sites in the United States, Italy and Spain provided acute and convalescent COVID-19 samples. Sources were T cells, B-cell-depleted T cells, or PBMCs; the material itself was cDNA or gDNA.

Unmatched junction bases numbered 8, after V lost 7 bases and J lost 2 bases. The CDR3 loop spans 15 amino acids. Germline V lookup: CDR1 LNHDA, CDR2 SQIVND (reference sequence). The authors' processing: From reference gene primer amplification, estimates of nucleated cell counts were derived. Profiling relied on immunoSEQ multiplex PCR, and the TCRdb table lists in-frame clones only, not all of them. For V, J and clone size, that table is used; D and trimming come from the DNA. Here the sample spans more than 95,000 clones, roughly 82% being singletons. In this sample, this clone turned up a few times.

The chain combines TRBV19 with TRBJ1-5; 7 bases are shared with TRBD1. The receptor was derived from a man in his fifties or sixties with acute or convalescent COVID-19. The sample taken for sequencing was peripheral blood. CDR3 DNA sequence: TGTGCCAGTACTCCCTACAGGGGCGGCAATCAGCCCCAGCATTTT. It is translated as CASTPYRGGNQPQHF.